Below, 30 T cell receptor beta chains from the same sample are listed, as sequenced in a study of blood T cell repertoires in COVID-19. Some clones are missing from TCRdb's copy, which holds only in-frame ones; the method was immunoSEQ multiplex PCR. The sample has around 50,000 clones; more than 65% are singletons. The sample consisted of peripheral blood. These receptors all come from a human donor in a cohort sampled during active COVID-19.

The rearrangement uses TRBV6-6 and TRBJ2-1, with 7 positions matching TRBD2. V was clipped by 2 bases and J by 5 bases; unmatched bases: 6. The CDR3 is 15 residues long. In germline, CDR1 is MNHNY, CDR2 SVGAGI (reference sequence). CDR3 in amino acids: CASSYQPGGNNEQFF. CDR3 coding DNA: TGTGCCAGCAGTTACCAGCCGGGAGGTAACAATGAGCAGTTCTTC.

The CDR3 spells CASYKGTVNTEAFF. The CDR3 DNA reads as TGTGCCAGCTACAAGGGGACAGTGAACACTGAAGCTTTCTTT. The chain uses TRBV5-4 and TRBJ1-1, with 7 bases identical to TRBD1. The CDR3 runs to 14 residues. V trimming: 7 bases; J trimming: 0 bases; junction bases outside the gene matches: 6. Germline-derived CDR1 and CDR2 are SGHNT and YYREEE (reference sequence).

V is TRBV11-2 and J is TRBJ1-2; 8 bases are a match to TRBD1. Germline CDR1 is SGHAT and CDR2 is FQNNGV. The V gene end was trimmed by 0 bases and the J gene end by 4 bases; junction bases not matched to a gene: 16. This CDR3 is 19 amino acids long. Written as DNA, the CDR3 is TGTGCCAGCAGCTTAGAAGGGGGTCAATGGACAGGGAATCCCTATGGCTACACCTTC. Encoded protein: CASSLEGGQWTGNPYGYTF.

The V and J genes are TRBV11-3 and TRBJ1-4; TRBD1 matches 8 bases. V dropped 6 bases and J dropped 7; count of bases not matched to a gene: 7. The CDR3 has 14 residues. Germline loops: CDR1 SGHNT, CDR2 YENEEA. The CDR3 loop is CASSPGQGGEKLFF. CDR3 bases: TGTGCCAGCAGTCCCGGACAGGGAGGTGAAAAACTGTTTTTT.

The chain is built from TRBV5-1 and TRBJ2-7; 7 nucleotides match TRBD1. Per the germline V gene, CDR1 is SGHRS and CDR2 is YFSETQ. V lost 2 bases, J lost 0 bases, and 2 bases stayed unmatched. The CDR3 runs to 14 residues. The CDR3 loop is CASSFTGVSYEQYF. DNA of the CDR3: TGCGCCAGCAGCTTCACAGGGGTCTCCTACGAGCAGTACTTC.

V gene TRBV4-3 combines with J gene TRBJ1-1; 10 positions agree with TRBD1. The V gene's germline CDR1 is LGHNA and CDR2 YSLEER. The CDR3 consists of 14 residues. V shed 4 bases, J shed 5 bases, and the junction held 4 bases outside the gene matches. The CDR3 DNA follows: TGCGCCAGCAGCCGGGGACAGGGGACAACTGAAGCTTTCTTT. Amino acid sequence: CASSRGQGTTEAFF.

The J gene is TRBJ2-7, the V gene TRBV30, with D unresolved. Trimming shortened V by 2 bases and J by 1 base, and 3 bases separated the two germline ends. Per the germline V gene, CDR1 is GTSNPN and CDR2 is SVGIG (reference sequence). The CDR3 has 11 residues. CDR3 loop: CAWSLSYEQYF. The CDR3, as DNA: TGTGCCTGGAGTCTGTCCTACGAGCAGTACTTC. The variable domain in full, with the rest retrieved from reference TRBV30 and TRBJ2-7, is SQTIHQWPATLVQPVGSPLSLECTVEGTSNPNLYWYRQAAGRGLQLLFYSVGIGQISSEVPQNLSASRPQDRQFILSSKKLLLSDSGFYLCAWSLSYEQYFGPGTRLTVT.

This chain joins TRBV12-5 and TRBJ2-5, with 15 positions matching TRBD2. CDR1 and CDR2 (germline): LGHNT, FRNRAP. CDR3 length equals 17 residues. V was pared by 6 bases and J by 5 bases, with 10 bases of the junction left unmatched. The CDR3 DNA reads as TGTGCTAGTGGGCTCGGGACTAGCGGGAGGAGTGGGGAGACCCAGTACTTC. Amino acids: CASGLGTSGRSGETQYF.

The chain employs TRBV28 and TRBJ2-4, with D perhaps TRBD1 (6 bases). This CDR3 region has 16 residues. V was clipped by 8 bases and J by 1 base, with 18 bases between them. Germline CDR1 is MDHEN and CDR2 is SYDVKM. For the CDR3, the DNA is TGTGCCAGCGGCCCGCCCAACAGGGAGGCCAAAAACATTCAGTACTTC. Translating it yields CASGPPNREAKNIQYF.

The table lists this clone with a count of one. V gene TRBV7-2 combines with J gene TRBJ1-1; D gene uncertain. Trimming removed 5 bases from V and 7 bases from J, with 14 bases in between. CDR1 and CDR2 from the germline V gene are SGHTA and FQGNSA. The CDR3 loop spans 13 amino acids. The CDR3 sequence: CASSPGWTVEAFF. DNA for the CDR3: TGTGCCAGCAGCCCGGGTTGGACTGTTGAAGCTTTCTTT.

The chain links TRBV6-5 to TRBJ1-2; 7 nucleotides agree with TRBD1. Germline V gives CDR1 MNHEY, CDR2 SVGAGI. The CDR3 is 13 residues long. Trimming took 6 bases from V and 7 from J; bases not matched to a gene: 8. CDR3 bases: TGTGCCAGCAGAAGGGACAGCCCAGGTGGCTACACCTTC. Translation gives CASRRDSPGGYTF.

The gene calls are TRBV9 and TRBJ2-1; 10 bases match TRBD2. V lost 4 bases, J lost 7 bases, and 2 bases stayed unmatched. Germline V CDR1 and CDR2: SGDLS, YYNGEE. This CDR3 is 13 amino acids long. The chain's CDR3 is CASSSTSGNEQFF. The CDR3 DNA reads TGTGCCAGCAGCTCGACTAGCGGGAATGAGCAGTTCTTC. Combining the CDR3 with reference TRBV9 and TRBJ2-1 gives the whole variable domain DSGVTQTPKHLITATGQRVTLRCSPRSGDLSVYWYQQSLDQGLQFLIQYYNGEERAKGNILERFSAQQFPDLHSELNLSSLELGDSALYFCASSSTSGNEQFFGPGTRLTVL.

V usage is TRBV6-5 and J usage is TRBJ2-2, with 10 bases aligning to TRBD2. CDR1 and CDR2 from the germline V gene are MNHEY and SVGAGI. The CDR3 consists of 14 residues. V shed 5 bases and J 5 bases; nucleotides not matched to a gene: 2. CDR3 nucleotide sequence: TGTGCCAGCAGTCCTAGCGGGAGTACCGGGGAGCTGTTTTTT. This codes for CASSPSGSTGELFF.

About this clone itself: The sample carries other DNA sequences with the same CDR3. The V and J genes are TRBV5-1 and TRBJ2-5; TRBD2 agrees at 10 bases. This CDR3 is 13 amino acids long. In germline, CDR1 is SGHRS, CDR2 YFSETQ. J lost 5 bases, V lost 4 bases, and 2 bases had no gene match. CDR3 in amino acids: CASSPGLAETQYF. In DNA form, the CDR3 reads TGCGCCAGCAGCCCGGGACTAGCGGAGACCCAGTACTTC.

A few counts support this clone. The chain recombines TRBV5-1 with TRBJ2-5, with 10 bases that match TRBD1. V gave up 0 bases and J gave up 7 bases; unmatched junction bases: 6. This CDR3 has 15 amino acids. Germline assignment: CDR1 SGHRS and CDR2 YFSETQ. Here the CDR3 reads CASSLDGGQGVTQYF. CDR3 in DNA: TGCGCCAGCAGCTTGGATGGTGGACAGGGGGTGACCCAGTACTTC.

The V gene is TRBV2, the J gene TRBJ2-3; 7 positions agree with TRBD1. V dropped 6 bases and J dropped 2; count of bases not matched to a gene: 8. Germline assignment: CDR1 SNHLY and CDR2 FYNNEI. The CDR3 length is 15 residues. CDR3 amino acids: CASSSSDRLTDTQYF. The CDR3 coding sequence is TGTGCCAGCAGCAGTTCGGACAGGCTCACAGATACGCAGTATTTT.

This clone appeared once. V gene TRBV11-3 combines with J gene TRBJ2-5, with 10 bases identical to TRBD2. The length of the CDR3 is 20 residues. J lost 1 base, V lost 4 bases, and 18 bases had no gene match. Germline V gene data show CDR1 as SGHNT and CDR2 as YENEEA. The CDR3 reads CASSSQSPLSSGSFQETQYF. The CDR3 DNA sequence: TGTGCCAGCAGCTCCCAAAGCCCCCTATCTAGCGGGAGTTTCCAAGAGACCCAGTACTTC.

This clone was counted a few times. This chain joins TRBV2 and TRBJ1-2; the D gene is possibly TRBD1 (6 bases). Looked up from germline, CDR1 is SNHLY and CDR2 is FYNNEI. This CDR3 is built from 13 residues. Trimming left V 4 bases short and J 8 bases short, with 14 bases between. The CDR3 sequence is CASSVNRAEGYTF. The CDR3 nucleotides are TGTGCCAGCAGTGTAAACAGGGCGGAAGGCTACACCTTC.

The chain carries TRBV5-1 and TRBJ2-2; weak D call: TRBD2 (5 bases). This CDR3 is 15 amino acids long. Germline V CDR1 and CDR2: SGHRS, YFSETQ. V lost 0 bases and J 1 base, leaving 7 bases between the germline ends. The DNA of the CDR3 is TGCGCCAGCAGCTTGGCTAGCAGGAACACCGGGGAGCTGTTTTTT. Residues: CASSLASRNTGELFF.

This clone was picked up a small number of times. The chain couples TRBV10-2 to TRBJ1-3, with 10 bases matching TRBD1. J gave up 4 bases and V 5 bases, and 8 bases lay outside the gene matches. The length of the CDR3 is 16 residues. Germline CDR1 and CDR2: WSHSY and SAAADI. CDR3 DNA sequence: TGCGCCAGCAGTCTCCTCGGGACAGGGGCGGGAAACACCATATATTTT. This encodes CASSLLGTGAGNTIYF.

The rearrangement joins TRBV2 to TRBJ2-7; 16 nucleotides align to TRBD2. The junction had 12 bases not matched to a gene; V was cut back by 7 bases and J by 6 bases. Per germline, CDR1 SNHLY and CDR2 FYNNEI. This CDR3 has 17 residues. The CDR3 sequence: CASIIPGLAGGLGEQYF. For the CDR3, the DNA is TGTGCCAGCATTATTCCGGGACTAGCGGGAGGGTTGGGCGAGCAGTACTTC.

The chain joins TRBV6-5 to TRBJ2-1, with D possibly matching TRBD2 (6 bases). V gave up 6 bases and J gave up 0 bases, with 12 bases separating them. The CDR3 totals 15 residues. Germline V lookup: CDR1 MNHEY, CDR2 SVGAGI. The CDR3 region has the DNA TGTGCCAGCAGGGGCGGGACGAGCTCCTACAATGAGCAGTTCTTC. Translated: CASRGGTSSYNEQFF.

This clone was recorded a few times. The rearrangement links TRBV5-4 to TRBJ1-1, with D perhaps matching TRBD1 (6 bases). Germline-derived CDR1 and CDR2 are SGHNT and YYREEE (reference sequence). V lost 0 bases and J lost 0, with 12 bases in between. The length of the CDR3 is 16 residues. The CDR3 is CASSLDREYMNTEAFF. DNA of the CDR3: TGTGCCAGCAGCTTGGACAGGGAGTATATGAACACTGAAGCTTTCTTT.

The gene calls are TRBV7-9 and TRBJ2-7; TRBD1 is a possible D gene (6 bases). Per the germline V gene, CDR1 is SEHNR and CDR2 is FQNEAQ (reference sequence). This CDR3 has 16 residues. V lost 4 bases, J lost 1 base, and 17 bases lay in between. CDR3 protein: CASSYNEGTNSYEQYF. In DNA form, the CDR3 reads TGTGCCAGCAGCTATAACGAGGGGACAAATTCCTACGAGCAGTACTTC.

The chain recombines TRBV21-1 with TRBJ2-1; the table assigns TRBD2, which was not confirmed against the DNA. TRBV21-1 is a pseudogene. This CDR3 has 20 residues. CDR3 residues: CASSKEVSKVPGDRPFEQFF. The CDR3 DNA reads as TGTGCCAGCAGCAAAGAAGTTTCCAAGGTCCCGGGGGATCGACCCTTCGAGCAGTTCTTC.

This clone was detected once. The J gene is TRBJ1-6, the V gene TRBV11-3, with 8 bases identical to TRBD1. The V segment lost 4 bases and the J segment 7 bases; nucleotides outside the gene matches: 3. Germline values: CDR1 SGHNT, CDR2 YENEEA. The CDR3 has 14 residues. The CDR3 nucleotides are TGTGCCAGCAGCTGGGGACAGGTCAATTCACCCCTCCACTTT. This sequence encodes CASSWGQVNSPLHF.

The gene calls are TRBV27 and TRBJ2-5; no firm D call. There are 13 residues in the CDR3. Trimming took 5 bases from V and 5 from J, leaving 12 bases between them. Germline values: CDR1 MNHEY, CDR2 SMNVEV (reference sequence). In DNA, the CDR3 is TGTGCCAGCAGTCTTTCCGGTTGGGAGACCCAGTACTTC. Amino acids: CASSLSGWETQYF.

This clone has a handful of counts. This rearrangement joins TRBV19 to TRBJ1-6; 8 nucleotides agree with TRBD1. Germline V gene data show CDR1 as LNHDA and CDR2 as SQIVND (reference sequence). With V trimmed by 8 bases and J by 8 bases, 8 bases remained unmatched. The CDR3 is 14 residues long. Here the CDR3 reads CASRTQGADSPLHF. CDR3 in DNA: TGTGCCAGTCGCACGCAGGGGGCAGATTCACCCCTCCACTTT.

The chain couples TRBV3-1 (or the pseudogene TRBV3-2) to TRBJ1-5; the D gene is possibly TRBD1 (6 bases). Germline assignment: CDR1 LGHDT and CDR2 YNNKEL (reference sequence). V lost 4 bases and J 0 bases, leaving 13 bases between the germline ends. The CDR3 totals 16 residues. The CDR3 DNA is TGTGCCAGCAGCCTCTTGGGACATCTTAGCAATCAGCCCCAGCATTTT. Its protein is CASSLLGHLSNQPQHF.

The genes are TRBV11-3 and TRBJ2-7; 9 positions agree with TRBD2. The CDR3 extends over 15 amino acids. V lost 1 base and J lost 1; bases outside the gene matches: 2. Per the germline V gene, CDR1 is SGHNT and CDR2 is YENEEA. This CDR3 is CASSLAAGGSYEQYF. The CDR3 DNA reads TGTGCCAGCAGCTTAGCTGCGGGAGGGTCCTACGAGCAGTACTTC.